What follows are 23 T cell receptor beta chains derived from one specimen sequenced in a study of cytomegalovirus exposure and HLA in healthy donors. Use of 60 Vbeta and 13 Jbeta primers characterized the PCR. Libraries were prepared by immunoSEQ multiplex PCR; TCRdb keeps only in-frame clonotypes and omits some of them. The repertoire holds under 35,000 clones, with about 65% as singletons. The material sequenced was PBMCs. Source of these receptors: a man between 45 and 60 years old in good health and CMV-seropositive.

In regard to this clone: Because the CDR3 is missing its conserved closing phenylalanine or tryptophan, this is likely a read error. V is TRBV15 and J is TRBJ1-1; TRBD1 matches 8 bases. Looked up from germline, CDR1 is LNHNV and CDR2 is YYDKDF (reference sequence). V lost 5 bases to trimming and J lost 0 bases; unmatched junction nucleotides: 11. This CDR3 has 17 amino acids. In DNA, the CDR3 is TGTGCCACCAGCCAACCTTCACGACAGGGGATGAACACTGAAGCTTTCCTT. It translates to CATSQPSRQGMNTEAFL.

This clone was picked up a small number of times. This chain links TRBV20-1 with TRBJ2-7; perhaps TRBD2 as D (5 bases). Germline V CDR1 and CDR2: DFQATT, SNEGSKA (reference sequence). Trimming cost V 4 bases and J 6 bases, with 10 bases left between them. This CDR3 spans 11 amino acids. CDR3 nucleotide sequence: TGCAGTGCTAATCCGGGAACCGAGCAGTACTTC. Protein: CSANPGTEQYF.

CDR3 DNA: TGTGCCAGCAGCCAGGACAGGGGAACGTACTTC. Its protein is CASSQDRGTYF. The genes are TRBV5-5 and TRBJ2-7; 9 nucleotides align to TRBD1. V trimming: 4 bases; J trimming: 12 bases; junction bases outside the gene matches: 5. CDR3 length equals 11 residues. The germline CDR1 and CDR2 sequences are SGHKS and YYEKEE (reference sequence).

This clone came up once. The rearrangement joins TRBV7-6 to TRBJ2-7; D is perhaps TRBD1 (7 bases). Germline assignment: CDR1 SGHVS and CDR2 FNYEAQ. Trimming left V 0 bases short and J 2 bases short, with 17 bases between. The CDR3 consists of 17 residues. The CDR3 protein is CASSLALGQGGTYEQYF. The CDR3 DNA follows: TGTGCCAGCAGCTTAGCCTTGGGGCAGGGGGGCACCTACGAGCAGTACTTC.

This rearrangement joins TRBV30 to TRBJ1-5, with 8 bases lining up with TRBD1. J was trimmed by 0 bases and V by 1 base; bases with no gene match: 2. Per germline, CDR1 GTSNPN and CDR2 SVGIG (reference sequence). The CDR3 is 15 amino acids. This CDR3 is CAWSGQGTSNQPQHF. The CDR3 bases are TGTGCCTGGAGTGGACAGGGGACTAGCAATCAGCCCCAGCATTTT.

The chain couples TRBV29-1 to TRBJ2-7; 7 bases agree with TRBD2. The length of the CDR3 is 12 residues. The V segment lost 4 bases and the J segment 6 bases; nucleotides outside the gene matches: 6. CDR1 is SQVTM, CDR2 ANQGSEA, per germline. The DNA for the CDR3 is TGCAGCGTTGTTGGGGGAGGGAGCGAGCAGTACTTC. Translation: CSVVGGGSEQYF.

V usage is TRBV5-1 and J usage is TRBJ2-7; 10 nucleotides align to TRBD2. Germline CDR1 is SGHRS and CDR2 is YFSETQ. The CDR3 covers 13 residues. V trimming: 5 bases; J trimming: 10 bases; junction bases outside the gene matches: 9. CDR3 nucleotide sequence: TGCGCCAGCAGGGTACTAGCGGGGTCGTTTCAGTACTTC. Residues: CASRVLAGSFQYF.

The chain employs TRBV14 and TRBJ2-5; the D gene is possibly TRBD1 (5 bases). The length of the CDR3 is 16 residues. Trimming pared 0 bases from V and 4 bases from J, leaving 15 bases between. Germline assignment: CDR1 SGHDN and CDR2 FVKESK. The CDR3 DNA reads as TGTGCCAGCAGCCAAGATCAAGCAGGGTGGTCAGAGACCCAGTACTTC. This translates into CASSQDQAGWSETQYF.

CDR3 amino acids: CASSPRQGLYNEQFF. The CDR3, as DNA: TGTGCCAGCAGCCCCCGACAGGGACTCTACAATGAGCAGTTCTTC. The rearrangement links TRBV9 to TRBJ2-1; D possibly corresponds to TRBD1 (7 bases). Germline CDR1 reads SGDLS; CDR2 reads YYNGEE. The CDR3 sequence is 15 residues long. Deletions cut 4 bases from V and 3 bases from J, with 14 bases between.

The V and J genes are TRBV10-3 and TRBJ2-5, with a weak D call TRBD1 (6 bases). From germline, CDR1 is ENHRY and CDR2 SYGVKD. The V and J ends lost 5 bases and 7 bases respectively, with 17 bases between them. The CDR3 contains 14 residues. The CDR3 spells CAISRQAIMGTQYF. The CDR3 bases are TGTGCCATCAGTAGACAGGCTATAATGGGGACCCAGTACTTC.

The V call is TRBV6-1, the J call TRBJ2-4, with TRBD1 as a possible D gene (6 bases). The CDR3 is 16 amino acids. The germline V gene has CDR1 MNHNS and CDR2 SASEGT. Trimming left V 4 bases short and J 0 bases short, with 13 bases between. For the CDR3, the DNA is TGTGCCAGCAGTGGAGGGACATCCCTAGCCAAAAACATTCAGTACTTC. It codes for CASSGGTSLAKNIQYF.

V is TRBV30 and J is TRBJ2-3; D is undetermined. Germline assignment: CDR1 GTSNPN and CDR2 SVGIG (reference sequence). The CDR3 contains 11 residues. The V gene lost 5 bases and the J gene lost 5 bases, with 8 bases spanning the gap. The CDR3 reads CAWSSVDTQYF. CDR3 coding DNA: TGTGCCTGGTCTTCGGTAGATACGCAGTATTTT.

The sample holds a few counts of this clone. V usage is TRBV9 and J usage is TRBJ2-5; TRBD2 is a possible D gene (5 bases). The CDR3 totals 14 residues. V was cut by 0 bases and J by 5 bases, with 11 bases left in between. Germline values: CDR1 SGDLS, CDR2 YYNGEE. The DNA for the CDR3 is TGTGCCAGCAGCGTAGCTTGGGAGTCTGAGACCCAGTACTTC. Translation gives CASSVAWESETQYF.

This chain connects TRBV5-4 to TRBJ2-1, with 8 positions matching TRBD2. V shed 3 bases and J 0 bases; nucleotides not matched to a gene: 2. There are 15 residues in the CDR3. Germline V gene sequence: CDR1 SGHNT, CDR2 YYREEE (reference sequence). This CDR3 is CASSSTSGSYNEQFF. The CDR3 bases are TGTGCCAGCAGCTCAACTAGCGGCTCCTACAATGAGCAGTTCTTC.

There are a few counts of this clone. The V call is TRBV28, the J call TRBJ2-3; TRBD2 might be the D (5 bases). Looked up from germline, CDR1 is MDHEN and CDR2 is SYDVKM. This CDR3 has 12 amino acids. Trimming pared 5 bases from V and 10 bases from J, leaving 13 bases between. DNA of the CDR3: TGTGCCAGCAGTCTTTACTTCGGGGCGCAGTATTTT. Protein sequence: CASSLYFGAQYF.

The J gene is TRBJ1-5, the V gene TRBV30; D might be TRBD1 (6 bases). Germline V lookup: CDR1 GTSNPN, CDR2 SVGIG (reference sequence). This CDR3 is built from 15 residues. The V end was cut by 2 bases, the J end by 0 bases, with 11 bases between. The DNA of the CDR3 is TGTGCCTGGAGTCGGGGGGCGGATAGCAATCAGCCCCAGCATTTT. Residues: CAWSRGADSNQPQHF.

This clone has more than one count but fewer than ten. The chain couples TRBV9 to TRBJ2-7; 9 nucleotides agree with TRBD1. V shed 4 bases, J shed 5 bases, and the junction held 10 bases outside the gene matches. This CDR3 region has 15 residues. Per the germline V gene, CDR1 is SGDLS and CDR2 is YYNGEE. The CDR3 DNA is TGTGCCAGCAGCAGAGAGGGGACAGGGCCCGACGAGCAGTACTTC. It translates to CASSREGTGPDEQYF.

The rearrangement uses TRBV6-1 and TRBJ2-7, with D possibly being TRBD1 (5 bases). The CDR3 runs 14 residues. CDR1 and CDR2 from the germline V gene are MNHNS and SASEGT. Trimming took 2 bases from V and 5 from J, leaving 13 bases between them. This CDR3 is CASSEWGRANEQYF. The CDR3 nucleotides read TGTGCCAGCAGTGAATGGGGCAGGGCCAACGAGCAGTACTTC.

The table lists this clone with a few counts. The chain joins TRBV18 to TRBJ1-2; TRBD1 is a possible D gene (6 bases). This CDR3 region has 13 residues. Trimming removed 6 bases at V and 2 bases at J, with 10 bases between. The germline gives CDR1 KGHSH, CDR2 LQKENI. The CDR3 DNA reads TGTGCCAGCTCGCACGACAGGAACTATGGCTACACCTTC. As protein: CASSHDRNYGYTF.

The chain recombines TRBV29-1 with TRBJ2-5; TRBD2 matches 8 bases. CDR3 length: 15 residues. Looked up from germline, CDR1 is SQVTM and CDR2 is ANQGSEA. V shed 0 bases and J 2 bases; nucleotides not matched to a gene: 5. The CDR3 nucleotides are TGCAGCGTTGAAGATCGGGGGGGGCGACAAGAGACCCAGTACTTC. Protein sequence: CSVEDRGGRQETQYF.

The chain combines TRBV6-1 with TRBJ2-3; 8 nucleotides align to TRBD1. The CDR3 runs to 15 residues. Per germline, CDR1 MNHNS and CDR2 SASEGT. With V trimmed by 5 bases and J by 4 bases, 8 bases remained unmatched. The CDR3 loop is CASSPQAGGSDTQYF. The CDR3 DNA follows: TGTGCCAGCAGTCCCCAGGCAGGGGGCTCAGATACGCAGTATTTT.

The J gene is TRBJ2-1, the V gene TRBV29-1; 14 bases map to TRBD2. The CDR3 covers 16 residues. In germline, CDR1 is SQVTM, CDR2 ANQGSEA. With V trimmed by 6 bases and J by 1 base, 5 bases remained unmatched. The CDR3 DNA reads TGCAGCGTGGAGGGACTAGCGGGGGCTTCCTACAATGAGCAGTTCTTC. This gives the protein CSVEGLAGASYNEQFF.

This clone was detected only a few times. This chain joins TRBV6-1 and TRBJ2-7; D perhaps matches TRBD2 (5 bases). The V end lost 4 bases, the J end lost 3 bases, and 7 bases lay between the germline ends. CDR3 length: 12 residues. Germline CDR1 and CDR2: MNHNS and SASEGT. CDR3 bases: TGTGCCAGCAGTGTCGAGGGCTACGAGCAGTACTTC. This sequence encodes CASSVEGYEQYF.